This is a list of T cell receptor beta chains from one sample in a study of T cell responses to AZD1222 COVID-19 vaccine. Assay used: immunoSEQ multiplex PCR; TCRdb lists only in-frame clones, some missing. The sample lists fewer than 150,000 clones, roughly nine tenths occurring once. Sample: peripheral blood, taken on day 0 of AZD1222 vaccination. The source of these receptors is an adult in good health. CDR3s include the opening cysteine and the closing phenylalanine or tryptophan. The D gene is left open where the match is weak.

D	V	J	length	CDR3
TRBD1	TRBV30	TRBJ1-2	18	CAWVTGARAGLLNYGYTF
.	TRBV19	TRBJ1-6	14	CASSTLNRNSPLHF
.	TRBV7-2	TRBJ1-5	15	CASSPPRGWNQPQHF
TRBD1	TRBV6-1	TRBJ1-2	14	CASSEAGQSYGYTF
TRBD1	TRBV10-3	TRBJ1-2	17	CAFSSRQGGFLNYGYTF
.	TRBV23-1	TRBJ1-4	14	CASSQQTGNEKLFF
.	TRBV19	TRBJ2-4	17	CASSIGALELAKNIQYF
.	TRBV12-3/TRBV12-4	TRBJ1-2	12	CASSLGEDGYTF
TRBD2	TRBV6-2/TRBV6-3	TRBJ2-1	15	CASSYSAGGPNEQFF
.	TRBV6-5	TRBJ2-2	13	CASILGGSGELFF
.	TRBV16	TRBJ1-3	14	CASSQGDSGNTIYF
.	TRBV28	TRBJ2-5	13	CASSLTPGETQYF
.	TRBV19	TRBJ2-3	15	CASSIGGFGTDTQYF
.	TRBV12-3/TRBV12-4	TRBJ2-7	13	CASSFPGTYEQYF
.	TRBV28	TRBJ1-2	17	CASSLFAWEGMDYGYTF
TRBD1	TRBV25-1	TRBJ1-4	16	CASSEYRGTANEKLFF
TRBD2	TRBV5-4	TRBJ2-1	15	CASSSAGLADNEQFF
TRBD1	TRBV4-1	TRBJ2-7	15	CASSQDWDREYEQYF